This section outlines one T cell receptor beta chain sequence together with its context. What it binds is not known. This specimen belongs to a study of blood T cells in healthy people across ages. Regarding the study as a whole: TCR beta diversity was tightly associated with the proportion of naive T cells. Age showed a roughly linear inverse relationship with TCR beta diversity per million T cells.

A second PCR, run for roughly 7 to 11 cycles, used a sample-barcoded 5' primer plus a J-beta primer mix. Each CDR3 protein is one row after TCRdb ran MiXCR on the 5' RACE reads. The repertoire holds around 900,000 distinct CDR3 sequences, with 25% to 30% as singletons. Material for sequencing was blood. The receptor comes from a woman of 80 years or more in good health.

This CDR3 reads CASSQGNDLFQETQYF. Here the CDR3 DNA reads TGCGCCAGCAGCCAAGGGAATGATCTCTTCCAAGAGACCCAGTACTTC. The chain employs TRBV4-3 and TRBJ2-5, with no clear D. Germline V lookup: CDR1 LGHNA, CDR2 YSLEER. The CDR3 loop spans 16 amino acids. Trimming took off 1 base at V and 1 base at J, with 13 bases between the two ends.